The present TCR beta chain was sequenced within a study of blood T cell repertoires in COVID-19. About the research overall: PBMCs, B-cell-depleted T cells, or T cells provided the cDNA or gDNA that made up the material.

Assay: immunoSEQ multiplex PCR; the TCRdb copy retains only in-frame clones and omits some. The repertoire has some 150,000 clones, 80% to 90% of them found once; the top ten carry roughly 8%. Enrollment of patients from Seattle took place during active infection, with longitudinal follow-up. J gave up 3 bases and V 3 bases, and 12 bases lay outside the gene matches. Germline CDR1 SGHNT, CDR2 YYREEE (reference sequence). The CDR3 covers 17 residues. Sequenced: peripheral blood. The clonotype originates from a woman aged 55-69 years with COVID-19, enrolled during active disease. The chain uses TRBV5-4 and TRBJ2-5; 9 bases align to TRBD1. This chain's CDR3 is CASSWTYRGLEEETQYF. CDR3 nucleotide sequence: TGTGCCAGCAGCTGGACTTACAGGGGGCTGGAGGAAGAGACCCAGTACTTC.